Included here is one TCR beta chain sequence, with context. Antigen unknown. These data are taken from a study of T cell responses to AZD1222 COVID-19 vaccine. Overall study findings and caveats: Mostly white British, mostly female donors; authors suggested clonal diversity may be underestimated.

V lost 7 bases and J 8 bases, leaving 20 bases between the germline ends. CDR1 and CDR2 (germline): MDHEN, SYDVKM. The CDR3 runs to 15 residues. Profiled with immunoSEQ multiplex PCR; TCRdb holds only in-frame clones, not every one. This table holds 100,000 to 150,000 clones, over 75% found once. The chain employs TRBV28 and TRBJ1-4; D possibly corresponds to TRBD1 (5 bases). The clonotype originates from an adult who received the MenACWY meningococcal vaccine as a control. The specimen comprised peripheral blood, sampled 28 days after the second dose of the MenACWY control vaccine. In DNA form, the CDR3 reads TGTGCCAGCATAGGGGTACGAACGGGCAGGGAAAAACTGTTTTTT. Its protein product is CASIGVRTGREKLFF. Full variable domain (rest looked up from reference TRBV28 and TRBJ1-4): DVKVTQSSRYLVKRTGEKVFLECVQDMDHENMFWYRQDPGLGLRLIYFSYDVKMKEKGDIPEGYSVSREKKERFSLILESASTNQTSMYLCASIGVRTGREKLFFGSGTQLSVL.